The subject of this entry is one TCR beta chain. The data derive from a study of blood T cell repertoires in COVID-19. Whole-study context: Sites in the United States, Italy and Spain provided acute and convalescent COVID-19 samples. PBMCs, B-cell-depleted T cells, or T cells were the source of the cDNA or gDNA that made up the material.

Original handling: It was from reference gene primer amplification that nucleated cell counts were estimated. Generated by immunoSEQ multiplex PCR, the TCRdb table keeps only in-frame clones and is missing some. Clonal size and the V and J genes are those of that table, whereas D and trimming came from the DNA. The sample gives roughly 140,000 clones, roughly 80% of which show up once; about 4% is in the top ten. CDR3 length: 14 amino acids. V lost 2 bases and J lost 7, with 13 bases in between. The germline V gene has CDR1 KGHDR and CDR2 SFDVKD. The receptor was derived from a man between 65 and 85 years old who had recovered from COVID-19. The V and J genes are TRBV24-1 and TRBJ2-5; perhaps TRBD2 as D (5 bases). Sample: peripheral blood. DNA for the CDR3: TGTGCCACCAGTGATTGGACTGTTTCCGGGACCCAGTACTTC. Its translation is CATSDWTVSGTQYF.